These 23 T cell receptor beta chains came from one sample sequenced in a study of T cells in Graves' hyperthyroidism and ophthalmopathy. The TCR beta CDR3 regions underwent amplification using RNA transcripts as the source. First-round RT-PCR targeting the TCR CDR3 was performed with the HTBI primer set. TCRdb redid the calling of the multiplex PCR reads with MiXCR, one entry per CDR3 protein. The table includes roughly 330,000 distinct CDR3 sequences, roughly 15% detected once. Material for sequencing was blood. The source is a man younger than 40 with Graves' hyperthyroidism.

This chain uses TRBV12-3 or TRBV12-4 with TRBJ2-2; TRBD1 agrees at 9 bases. The CDR3 runs to 14 residues. Trimming cost V 5 bases and J 6 bases; bases outside gene matches: 4. CDR3 DNA: TGTGCCAGCAGTCGGGACAGGGAGTCCGGGGAGCTGTTTTTT. It codes for CASSRDRESGELFF.

This clonotype was picked up a small number of times. This sequence joins TRBV10-3 and TRBJ2-1; 10 positions agree with TRBD2. The CDR3 covers 15 residues. Trimming removed 8 bases from V and 7 bases from J; junction bases left unmatched: 11. Germline CDR1 is ENHRY and CDR2 is SYGVKD. The CDR3 loop is CAIGPSGRTGNEQFF. The CDR3 nucleotides are TGTGCCATCGGGCCTAGCGGGAGAACTGGGAATGAGCAGTTCTTC.

The chain employs TRBV7-2 and TRBJ1-3; 7 nucleotides match TRBD1. The CDR3 runs 15 residues. CDR1 is SGHTA, CDR2 FQGNSA, per germline. The V and J ends lost 5 bases and 2 bases, in that order; junction bases with no gene match: 6. CDR3 DNA sequence: TGTGCCAGCAGCAAGCTAACAGGGGCTGGAAACACCATATATTTT. This encodes CASSKLTGAGNTIYF. Supplemented by reference TRBV7-2 and TRBJ1-3, the full variable domain reads GAGVSQSPSNKVTEKGKDVELRCDPISGHTALYWYRQSLGQGLEFLIYFQGNSAPDKSGLPSDRFSAERTGGSVSTLTIQRTQQEDSAVYLCASSKLTGAGNTIYFGEGSWLTVV.

Here the CDR3 DNA reads TGTGCCAGCAGCTTAGCGGTCGGAGCAAACTATGGCTACACCTTC. It translates to CASSLAVGANYGYTF. This chain connects TRBV7-9 to TRBJ1-2; the D is unclear. Trimming pared 0 bases from V and 2 bases from J, leaving 10 bases between. Germline V gene sequence: CDR1 SEHNR, CDR2 FQNEAQ (reference sequence). The CDR3 sequence is 15 residues long.

This clonotype showed up many times. The chain recombines TRBV5-1 with TRBJ2-3, with 9 bases fitting TRBD2. V trimming: 0 bases; J trimming: 4 bases; junction bases outside the gene matches: 9. The CDR3 is 17 residues long. Per the germline V gene, CDR1 is SGHRS and CDR2 is YFSETQ. CDR3 in DNA: TGCGCCAGCAGCTTGGTTTACGTGCTAGCGGGATCAGATACGCAGTATTTT. Its protein is CASSLVYVLAGSDTQYF.

The J gene is TRBJ1-6, the V gene TRBV7-2, with D possibly being TRBD1 (5 bases). The V end lost 7 bases, the J end lost 2 bases, and 12 bases lay between the germline ends. Germline V gene sequence: CDR1 SGHTA, CDR2 FQGNSA. This CDR3 contains 15 residues. CDR3 DNA: TGTGCCAGCACGCCGGCAGGGACCTATAATTCACCCCTCCACTTT. Protein: CASTPAGTYNSPLHF.

This clonotype was observed at least ten times. The chain couples TRBV7-9 to TRBJ2-1; TRBD2 might be the D (5 bases). V dropped 5 bases and J dropped 8 bases, with 7 bases sitting between them. Germline CDR1 and CDR2: SEHNR and FQNEAQ (reference sequence). This CDR3 has 11 amino acids. This CDR3 reads CASSAGDEQFF. For the CDR3, the DNA is TGTGCCAGCAGCGCGGGCGATGAGCAGTTCTTC. Combining the CDR3 with reference TRBV7-9 and TRBJ2-1 gives the whole variable domain DTGVSQNPRHKITKRGQNVTFRCDPISEHNRLYWYRQTLGQGPEFLTYFQNEAQLEKSRLLSDRFSAERPKGSFSTLEIQRTEQGDSAMYLCASSAGDEQFFGPGTRLTVL.

This clonotype was detected ten times or more. The V call is TRBV6-1, the J call TRBJ2-6, with 8 nucleotides matching TRBD1. The germline V gene has CDR1 MNHNS and CDR2 SASEGT. The CDR3 has 16 residues. The junction had 6 bases not matched to a gene; V was cut back by 5 bases and J by 3 bases. This CDR3 is CASSRTGTRGANVLTF. The CDR3 nucleotides are TGTGCCAGCAGTCGGACAGGGACTCGTGGGGCCAACGTCCTGACTTTC.

This clonotype came up many times. The CDR3 DNA sequence: TGCAGTGCTAGCATCGGGACGGCTTATGGCTACACCTTC. It translates to CSASIGTAYGYTF. The V and J genes are TRBV20-1 and TRBJ1-2, with a weak D call TRBD1 (5 bases). The germline V gene encodes CDR1 DFQATT and CDR2 SNEGSKA (reference sequence). Trimming removed 3 bases at V and 5 bases at J, with 13 bases between. The CDR3 has 13 residues.

The chain links TRBV7-9 to TRBJ1-4, with TRBD1 as a possible D gene (5 bases). Germline CDR1 reads SEHNR; CDR2 reads FQNEAQ (reference sequence). Trimming cost V 5 bases and J 8 bases, with 15 bases left between them. The CDR3 extends over 14 amino acids. The CDR3 protein is CASSARVTGEKLFF. The CDR3 nucleotides are TGTGCCAGCAGCGCCAGGGTCACTGGAGAAAAACTGTTTTTT.

This clonotype occurred a few times. The J gene is TRBJ1-5, the V gene TRBV6-1; D not certain. The germline V and J ends were trimmed by 7 bases and 5 bases, with 9 bases remaining between them. Per germline, CDR1 MNHNS and CDR2 SASEGT. The CDR3 consists of 12 residues. The CDR3 DNA reads TGTGCCAGCAATCGGAACCATCAGCCCCAGCATTTT. As protein: CASNRNHQPQHF.

This clonotype was seen repeatedly, ten times or more. The chain carries TRBV3-1 and TRBJ2-7; 8 positions agree with TRBD1. Germline V gene lookup returns CDR1 LGHDT and CDR2 YNNKEL (reference sequence). Unmatched junction bases numbered 4, after V lost 0 bases and J lost 0 bases. The CDR3 is 16 residues long. Here the CDR3 DNA reads TGTGCCAGCAGCCAAGATTCAGGGGGCTCCTCCTACGAGCAGTACTTC. Its translation: CASSQDSGGSSYEQYF.

This clonotype was counted a few times. The CDR3 protein is CASGDAQGGELFF. The CDR3 nucleotides are TGTGCCAGCGGGGACGCGCAGGGCGGGGAGCTGTTTTTT. This chain connects TRBV7-3 to TRBJ2-2, with D perhaps assigned TRBD1 or TRBD2 (5 bases each). There are 13 residues in the CDR3. V was trimmed by 8 bases and J by 7 bases, leaving 14 bases between them. The germline gives CDR1 SGHTA, CDR2 FQGTGA.

The chain employs TRBV24-1 and TRBJ2-7; TRBD2 might be the D (6 bases). Germline assignment: CDR1 KGHDR and CDR2 SFDVKD. Deletions cut 9 bases from V and 5 bases from J, with 13 bases between. This CDR3 region has 12 residues. CDR3 nucleotide sequence: TGTGCCACCTCGGCGGGGTCCCACGAGCAGTACTTC. Protein product: CATSAGSHEQYF.

The chain is built from TRBV29-1 and TRBJ1-4; TRBD1 aligns across 9 bases. The CDR3 is 17 residues long. Per the germline V gene, CDR1 is SQVTM and CDR2 is ANQGSEA. V lost 6 bases, J lost 2 bases, and 13 bases stayed unmatched. CDR3 residues: CSVVRDREGSTNEKLFF. Here the CDR3 DNA reads TGCAGCGTCGTCCGGGACAGGGAAGGTTCGACTAATGAAAAACTGTTTTTT.

The chain recombines TRBV29-1 with TRBJ2-1; no clear D. V dropped 6 bases and J dropped 10 bases, with 13 bases sitting between them. CDR1 and CDR2 (germline): SQVTM, ANQGSEA. The CDR3 is made up of 11 amino acids. The CDR3 DNA reads as TGCAGCGTGACATCTTTGGAGGAGCAGTTCTTC. Encoded protein: CSVTSLEEQFF.

This clonotype occurred a few times. V is TRBV20-1 and J is TRBJ2-5; D unclear. This CDR3 is built from 12 residues. The germline V gene has CDR1 DFQATT and CDR2 SNEGSKA (reference sequence). V was clipped by 6 bases and J by 4 bases, with 12 bases between them. CDR3 sequence: CSARPRGETQYF. CDR3 sequence (DNA): TGCAGTGCCAGGCCCCGTGGAGAGACCCAGTACTTC.

This clonotype was counted many times. This sequence joins TRBV20-1 and TRBJ1-5; D is uncertain. The CDR3 has 12 amino acids. CDR1 and CDR2 (germline): DFQATT, SNEGSKA (reference sequence). Trimming shortened V by 4 bases and J by 6 bases, and 10 bases separated the two germline ends. CDR3 nucleotides: TGCAGTGCTATGGGATCCGTTCAGCCCCAGCATTTT. Its translation is CSAMGSVQPQHF.

In the case of this clonotype: The junction departs from the called germline gene at one end, perhaps through a read error. The V and J genes are TRBV11-1 and TRBJ2-1, with TRBD2 matching 7 bases. The CDR3 runs 14 residues. Looked up from germline, CDR1 is SGHAT and CDR2 is FQDESV (reference sequence). This CDR3 is CASSLRLADNDQFF. CDR3 in DNA: TGTGCCAGCAGCTTAAGACTAGCTGACAATGATCAGTTCTTC.

The chain carries TRBV9 and TRBJ2-1, with a possible D match to TRBD2 (5 bases). The CDR3 has 18 residues. CDR1 and CDR2 (germline): SGDLS, YYNGEE. Trimming left V 3 bases short and J 0 bases short, with 19 bases between. The CDR3 loop reads CASSASGRGSGSYNEQFF. CDR3 DNA sequence: TGTGCCAGCAGCGCATCGGGGAGAGGGAGTGGCTCCTACAATGAGCAGTTCTTC.

The chain's CDR3 is CASSYGLAGANEQFF. The CDR3, as DNA: TGTGCCAGCAGCTACGGACTAGCGGGAGCCAATGAGCAGTTCTTC. J is TRBJ2-1 and V is TRBV7-3; 13 bases are a match to TRBD2. The V and J ends lost 4 bases and 6 bases, in that order; junction bases with no gene match: 3. The CDR3 is made up of 15 amino acids. CDR1 is SGHTA and CDR2 is FQGTGA in the germline V gene.

V gene TRBV10-3 combines with J gene TRBJ2-7, with 15 bases fitting TRBD2. Germline-derived CDR1 and CDR2 are ENHRY and SYGVKD. V shed 8 bases, J shed 4 bases, and the junction held 0 bases outside the gene matches. There are 13 residues in the CDR3. The CDR3 spells CAIGLAGGYEQYF. The CDR3 nucleotides read TGTGCCATCGGACTAGCGGGAGGGTACGAGCAGTACTTC.

This clonotype was seen ten or more times. V is TRBV6-1 and J is TRBJ2-5; a weak D match, TRBD2 (5 bases). Between the trimmed V and J ends, which lost 8 bases and 1 base, there was a span of 8 bases. The CDR3 is 12 amino acids. Germline V gives CDR1 MNHNS, CDR2 SASEGT. DNA for the CDR3: TGTGCCAGCGGGCGGGTCCAAGAGACCCAGTACTTC. Its protein product is CASGRVQETQYF.